The source of this T cell receptor beta chain is a study of cytomegalovirus exposure and HLA in healthy donors. On the study more broadly: Early released data had roughly 81 million unique TCRs, all coming from HLA-typed donors.

Points on this clone: Its antigen is unidentified.

The PCR employed 60 Vbeta primers together with 13 Jbeta primers. The protocol was immunoSEQ multiplex PCR, while the TCRdb copy is restricted to in-frame clones and leaves out a portion. This sample has 100,000 to 150,000 clones; 81% occur once, and the top ten carry 4%. The CDR3 extends over 15 amino acids. Germline CDR1 SGHRS, CDR2 YFSETQ. Trimming pared 0 bases from V and 0 bases from J, leaving 9 bases between. Regarding the study as a whole: Later, TCR association rates were found to vary by HLA locus, highest for DRB1 and lowest for HLA-C. In vitro work confirmed that a few CMV-associated chains recognize CMV antigens.

The source is a man younger than 35 in good health and CMV-seropositive. Sequencing was performed on PBMCs. The chain joins TRBV5-1 to TRBJ1-1, with D unresolved. The CDR3 sequence is CASSLVGVMNTEAFF. The CDR3 nucleotides are TGCGCCAGCAGCTTGGTCGGAGTCATGAACACTGAAGCTTTCTTT. Combining the CDR3 with reference TRBV5-1 and TRBJ1-1 gives the whole variable domain KAGVTQTPRYLIKTRGQQVTLSCSPISGHRSVSWYQQTPGQGLQFLFEYFSETQRNKGNFPGRFSGRQFSNSRSEMNVSTLELGDSALYLCASSLVGVMNTEAFFGQGTRLTVV.